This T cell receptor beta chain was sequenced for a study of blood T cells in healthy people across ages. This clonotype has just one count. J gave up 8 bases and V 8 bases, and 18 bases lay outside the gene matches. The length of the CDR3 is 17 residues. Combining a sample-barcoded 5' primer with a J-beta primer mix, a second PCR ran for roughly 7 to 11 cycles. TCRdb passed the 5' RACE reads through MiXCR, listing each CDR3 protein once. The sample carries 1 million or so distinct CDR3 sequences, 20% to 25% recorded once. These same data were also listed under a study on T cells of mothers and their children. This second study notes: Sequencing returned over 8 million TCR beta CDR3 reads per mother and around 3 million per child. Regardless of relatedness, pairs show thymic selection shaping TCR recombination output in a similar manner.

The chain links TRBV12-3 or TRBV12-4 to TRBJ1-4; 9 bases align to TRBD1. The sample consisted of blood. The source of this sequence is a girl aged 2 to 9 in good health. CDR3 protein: CASGPGQGRGSGEKLFF. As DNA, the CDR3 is TGTGCCAGCGGCCCGGGACAGGGAAGAGGGTCGGGGGAAAAACTGTTTTTT.